This T cell receptor beta chain was captured by sequencing in a study of T cell responses to AZD1222 COVID-19 vaccine. Study as a whole: Some second doses came at about 4 weeks and others at about 12 weeks; these were pooled. The study, taken as a whole, reports: Close to half of spike-specific TCRs reportedly recognize unmutated variant regions.

Profiled with immunoSEQ multiplex PCR; TCRdb holds only in-frame clones, not every one. In the table there are approximately 110,000 clones, 70% to 90% of which are singletons. In regard to this clone: Its antigen remains unidentified.

Germline lookup yields CDR1 SGHDT and CDR2 YYEEEE. The CDR3 sequence is 14 residues long. The V end was cut by 6 bases, the J end by 2 bases, with 14 bases between. The J gene is TRBJ1-2, the V gene TRBV5-6; D uncertain. This clonotype was obtained from an adult in good health. This specimen was peripheral blood, taken on day 0 of AZD1222 vaccination. As DNA, the CDR3 is TGTGCCAGCACCCCCCGTGGACCGAACTATGGCTACACCTTC. Amino acid sequence: CASTPRGPNYGYTF.